This T cell receptor beta chain stems from a study of T-cell reconstitution after alpha-beta-depleted transplantation in children. Study results and caveats: Most T-cell counts and diversity one year after the transplant came from T cells that were newly produced. About two months after transplant, alpha-beta T cells reportedly came from several hundred expanded graft clones. Surviving recipient T cells and thymic progenitors produced the high day-60 TCRbeta diversity seen in some patients.

The CDR3 spans 15 residues. A TCRbeta library incorporating unique molecular identifiers was prepared. TCRdb independently ran MiXCR on the PCR reads; one entry per CDR3 protein. The table records fewer than 350,000 distinct CDR3 sequences, approximately 10% of them present only once. In regard to this clonotype: Its antigen is undetermined. This may be a read error, as it is one base from a much larger clone.

The receptor was isolated from a male patient aged 2-9 years who had a stem cell transplant for chronic granulomatous disease, so the T cells may come from the graft donor. Sequenced here: peripheral blood, sampled 180 days after TCRalphabeta/CD19-depleted stem cell transplant. This sequence joins TRBV12-3 or TRBV12-4 and TRBJ1-2, with D possibly being TRBD1 (5 bases). CDR3 in amino acids: CASSFRHGGNYGYIF. In nucleotides, the CDR3 is TGTGCCAGCAGTTTTAGACACGGGGGGAACTATGGCTACATCTTC.